A single sample is the source of the 21 T cell receptor beta chains below, sequenced in a study of blood T cell repertoires in COVID-19. The data were produced by immunoSEQ multiplex PCR, yet TCRdb's version contains in-frame clones alone and is incomplete. The table shows some 14,000 clones, with roughly 84% occurring only once. The specimen sequenced was peripheral blood. These receptors came from a human donor in a cohort sampled during active COVID-19.

The J gene is TRBJ2-7, the V gene TRBV28; 7 bases line up with TRBD1. V lost 1 base, J lost 2 bases, and 11 bases stayed unmatched. CDR3 length: 17 residues. CDR1 is MDHEN, CDR2 SYDVKM, per germline. Here the CDR3 reads CASSLYSRDSRTYEQYF. CDR3 DNA sequence: TGTGCCAGCAGTTTATATTCGAGGGACAGTCGTACCTACGAGCAGTACTTC. The full variable domain, with the rest looked up from reference TRBV28 and TRBJ2-7, is DVKVTQSSRYLVKRTGEKVFLECVQDMDHENMFWYRQDPGLGLRLIYFSYDVKMKEKGDIPEGYSVSREKKERFSLILESASTNQTSMYLCASSLYSRDSRTYEQYFGPGTRLTVT.

This chain joins TRBV7-8 and TRBJ1-2; 9 bases align to TRBD1. The CDR3 is made up of 17 amino acids. The J segment lost 4 bases and the V segment lost 4 bases, leaving 13 bases of the junction unmatched. The germline CDR1 and CDR2 sequences are SGHVS and FQNEAQ. For the CDR3, the DNA is TGTGCCAGCAGCTCCGGAACGACAGGGGGAGTTGGCTATGGCTACACCTTC. Protein sequence: CASSSGTTGGVGYGYTF.

This chain connects TRBV9 to TRBJ2-6; a possible D gene is TRBD1 (6 bases). This CDR3 has 18 amino acids. The V gene lost 3 bases and the J gene lost 0 bases, with 16 bases spanning the gap. The germline gives CDR1 SGDLS, CDR2 YYNGEE. The CDR3 here is CASSGIQGIISGANVLTF. Here the CDR3 DNA reads TGTGCCAGCAGCGGAATACAGGGCATAATCTCTGGGGCCAACGTCCTGACTTTC.

This clone was observed a few times. CDR3 nucleotides: TGTGCCAGCAGCCCACAACAGGGGAATCAGCCCCAGCATTTT. Translated: CASSPQQGNQPQHF. The genes are TRBV7-2 and TRBJ1-5; 7 bases map to TRBD1. The V gene's germline CDR1 is SGHTA and CDR2 FQGNSA. The trim removed 5 bases at V and 4 bases at J, leaving 5 bases unmatched. The length of the CDR3 is 14 residues.

This clone was observed a handful of times. This chain uses TRBV6-2 or TRBV6-3 with TRBJ2-7, with a tentative D call TRBD2 (6 bases). The CDR3 is 14 amino acids. Trimming pared 5 bases from V and 5 bases from J, leaving 16 bases between. Per germline, CDR1 MNHEY and CDR2 SVGEGT. The CDR3 is CASSRTEPGDEQYF. CDR3 DNA: TGTGCCAGCAGTCGTACAGAGCCGGGGGACGAGCAGTACTTC.

The genes are TRBV19 and TRBJ1-5; unclear D gene. The CDR3 is 13 amino acids. Trimming stripped 2 bases from V and 2 bases from J, with 4 bases between. Germline assignment: CDR1 LNHDA and CDR2 SQIVND (reference sequence). CDR3 sequence (DNA): TGTGCCAGTAGTATAACTCGCAATCAGCCCCAGCATTTT. Its protein is CASSITRNQPQHF.

This clone was recorded once. CDR3 loop: CASSVRGQGYGYTF. Written as DNA, the CDR3 is TGTGCCAGCAGCGTCCGGGGACAGGGCTATGGCTACACCTTC. This chain uses TRBV7-3 with TRBJ1-2; 9 nucleotides agree with TRBD1. The CDR3 is 14 amino acids. V dropped 5 bases and J dropped 4; count of bases not matched to a gene: 5. Germline CDR1 is SGHTA and CDR2 is FQGTGA.

The gene calls are TRBV4-2 and TRBJ1-2; 11 positions match TRBD1. J gave up 4 bases and V 4 bases, and 11 bases lay outside the gene matches. Germline loops: CDR1 LGHNA, CDR2 YNFKEQ. The length of the CDR3 is 17 residues. CDR3 sequence (DNA): TGTGCCAGCAGCCCGTACGGGGGGACAGGGGGTTCCTATGGCTACACCTTC. It yields the protein CASSPYGGTGGSYGYTF.

This chain connects TRBV5-4 to TRBJ2-2, with 10 bases matching TRBD1. Germline V gene lookup returns CDR1 SGHNT and CDR2 YYREEE (reference sequence). The CDR3 totals 16 residues. V shed 4 bases, J shed 4 bases, and the junction held 7 bases outside the gene matches. DNA for the CDR3: TGTGCCAGCAGCGATCCCGGGACAGGGGTCACCGGGGAGCTGTTTTTT. Its translation is CASSDPGTGVTGELFF.

The V call is TRBV5-1, the J call TRBJ1-6; 9 nucleotides line up with TRBD1. Germline V gives CDR1 SGHRS, CDR2 YFSETQ. Germline trimming cut 3 bases from V and 8 bases from J; bases unmatched to any gene: 6. The CDR3 sequence is 15 residues long. The CDR3 here is CASSWGQGLDSPLHF. The CDR3 bases are TGCGCCAGCAGCTGGGGACAGGGCTTGGATTCACCCCTCCACTTT.

The J gene is TRBJ2-7, the V gene TRBV2; D is undetermined. CDR1 and CDR2 (germline): SNHLY, FYNNEI. The CDR3 is made up of 15 amino acids. V lost 2 bases, J lost 5 bases, and 16 bases lay in between. The CDR3 coding sequence is TGTGCCAGCAGTGAACTCAGGCACTCGGTGGACGAGCAGTACTTC. It codes for CASSELRHSVDEQYF.

This clone has a single count. This chain joins TRBV20-1 and TRBJ2-2; TRBD2 might be the D (5 bases). From germline, CDR1 is DFQATT and CDR2 SNEGSKA (reference sequence). The CDR3 consists of 14 residues. V lost 3 bases and J lost 0, with 8 bases in between. The CDR3 is CSASGGPNTGELFF. CDR3 coding DNA: TGCAGTGCTAGTGGCGGGCCGAACACCGGGGAGCTGTTTTTT.

This rearrangement joins TRBV5-1 to TRBJ1-5, with unresolved D. Germline CDR1 SGHRS, CDR2 YFSETQ. Trimming cost V 1 base and J 5 bases, with 7 bases left between them. The CDR3 is 13 residues long. Here the CDR3 DNA reads TGCGCCAGCAGCTTGAATCCCGATCAGCCCCAGCATTTT. Protein: CASSLNPDQPQHF.

The rearrangement links TRBV4-2 to TRBJ2-3; 12 bases are a match to TRBD2. V shed 4 bases and J 4 bases; nucleotides not matched to a gene: 6. Germline CDR1 is LGHNA and CDR2 is YNFKEQ. The CDR3 sequence is 16 residues long. This CDR3 is CASSRRLAGDSDTQYF. The CDR3 region has the DNA TGTGCCAGCAGCCGTCGACTAGCGGGAGACTCAGATACGCAGTATTTT.

The chain joins TRBV4-1 to TRBJ1-2; no definite D call. Trimming pared 3 bases from V and 8 bases from J, leaving 16 bases between. Per the germline V gene, CDR1 is MGHRA and CDR2 is YSYEKL. CDR3 length: 14 residues. CDR3 sequence: CASSHPSAPLGYTF. The CDR3 coding sequence is TGCGCCAGCAGCCATCCAAGTGCGCCCTTGGGCTACACCTTC.

The V gene is TRBV6-2 or TRBV6-3, the J gene TRBJ1-2; D may be TRBD1 (6 bases). V was cut by 2 bases and J by 8 bases, with 27 bases left in between. The CDR3 contains 18 residues. Germline V gene data show CDR1 as MNHEY and CDR2 as SVGEGT. The CDR3 nucleotides are TGTGCCAGCAGTTACGAAAGAATATCTGGCGGGGGGCCAGGAGGCTACACCTTC. It translates to CASSYERISGGGPGGYTF.

V gene TRBV6-1 combines with J gene TRBJ2-3; weak D call: TRBD1 (6 bases). Germline V lookup: CDR1 MNHNS, CDR2 SASEGT. V was pared by 0 bases and J by 4 bases, with 8 bases between. This CDR3 contains 14 residues. The CDR3 protein is CASSEASGADTQYF. The CDR3 DNA is TGTGCCAGCAGTGAAGCGTCAGGGGCAGATACGCAGTATTTT.

The V call is TRBV7-2, the J call TRBJ2-3; 9 nucleotides align to TRBD1. The trim removed 1 base at V and 5 bases at J, leaving 4 bases unmatched. The CDR3 covers 15 residues. Germline V gene lookup returns CDR1 SGHTA and CDR2 FQGNSA. CDR3 residues: CASSLGQGGGDTQYF. The CDR3 DNA is TGTGCCAGCAGCTTAGGACAGGGGGGAGGAGATACGCAGTATTTT. The full variable domain, rest sourced from reference TRBV7-2 and TRBJ2-3, is GAGVSQSPSNKVTEKGKDVELRCDPISGHTALYWYRQSLGQGLEFLIYFQGNSAPDKSGLPSDRFSAERTGGSVSTLTIQRTQQEDSAVYLCASSLGQGGGDTQYFGPGTRLTVL.

This rearrangement joins TRBV19 to TRBJ2-3; the D gene is possibly TRBD2 (6 bases). Trimming removed 3 bases at V and 6 bases at J, with 13 bases between. Germline CDR1 is LNHDA and CDR2 is SQIVND (reference sequence). This CDR3 region has 14 residues. The chain's CDR3 is CASSIRQGGDTQYF. For the CDR3, the DNA is TGTGCCAGTAGTATCCGTCAGGGAGGTGATACGCAGTATTTT.

This sequence joins TRBV19 and TRBJ1-5; possibly TRBD1 for D (6 bases). The CDR3 is 13 residues long. The germline gives CDR1 LNHDA, CDR2 SQIVND (reference sequence). Trimming removed 8 bases at V and 5 bases at J, with 13 bases between. CDR3 amino acids: CASSGQLYQPQHF. Written as DNA, the CDR3 is TGTGCCAGTTCAGGACAGCTCTATCAGCCCCAGCATTTT.

The gene calls are TRBV27 and TRBJ1-4; perhaps TRBD1 as D (6 bases). The ends were cut back, 2 bases at V and 11 bases at J, with 18 bases in the middle. The CDR3 extends over 15 amino acids. Per the germline V gene, CDR1 is MNHEY and CDR2 is SMNVEV (reference sequence). The CDR3 sequence: CASSLRGTGTWKLFF. The CDR3, as DNA: TGTGCCAGCAGTTTAAGGGGGACCGGGACGTGGAAACTGTTTTTT.